These 14 T cell receptor beta chains came from one sample sequenced in a study of regulatory dendritic cells for organ transplantation. Assay used: immunoSEQ multiplex PCR; TCRdb lists only in-frame clones, some missing. The top ten hold approximately 17% of the sample, which has about 10,000 clones, 65% to 85% seen once. Sequencing was performed on memory CD8+ T cells from blood. Subset defined: CD45RO+ memory T cells. All receptors come from a human donor in good health.

The chain couples TRBV6-5 to TRBJ2-5, with D possibly matching TRBD1 (6 bases). The CDR3 is made up of 14 amino acids. Germline V gene data show CDR1 as MNHEY and CDR2 as SVGAGI. Trimming stripped 3 bases from V and 5 bases from J, with 13 bases between. The CDR3 loop is CASSYRGGWETQYF. CDR3 in DNA: TGTGCCAGCAGTTATCGAGGGGGATGGGAGACCCAGTACTTC.

This clone came up a few times. The chain combines TRBV6-4 with TRBJ2-2, with D tentatively TRBD1 (6 bases). This CDR3 has 14 amino acids. The ends were cut back, 4 bases at V and 3 bases at J, with 9 bases in the middle. Germline V gene sequence: CDR1 MRHNA, CDR2 SNTAGT. The CDR3 DNA reads TGTGCCAGCAGTGTACAGGGCTACACCGGGGAGCTGTTTTTT. It translates to CASSVQGYTGELFF.

The CDR3 sequence: CASSLGLTEGTYSYEQYF. CDR3 nucleotide sequence: TGTGCCAGCAGCTTAGGTTTAACCGAGGGTACTTACTCCTACGAGCAGTACTTC. The chain combines TRBV7-8 with TRBJ2-7, with D possibly matching TRBD2 (5 bases). The CDR3 loop spans 18 amino acids. The germline V gene encodes CDR1 SGHVS and CDR2 FQNEAQ. The V end was cut by 1 base, the J end by 0 bases, with 19 bases between. The variable domain in full, completed from reference TRBV7-8 and TRBJ2-7, reads GAGVSQSPRYKVAKRGQDVALRCDPISGHVSLFWYQQALGQGPEFLTYFQNEAQLDKSGLPSDRFFAERPEGSVSTLKIQRTQQEDSAVYLCASSLGLTEGTYSYEQYFGPGTRLTVT.

A note on this clone: The same CDR3 arises from other DNA sequences in this sample as well. V gene TRBV9 combines with J gene TRBJ2-3, with 8 bases fitting TRBD2. The J segment lost 3 bases and the V segment lost 2 bases, leaving 2 bases of the junction unmatched. The CDR3 loop spans 14 amino acids. Germline loops: CDR1 SGDLS, CDR2 YYNGEE. The CDR3 protein is CASSVSGKTDTQYF. CDR3 DNA sequence: TGTGCCAGCAGCGTTAGCGGGAAAACAGATACGCAGTATTTT.

This chain joins TRBV28 and TRBJ2-3; D ambiguous. Germline assignment: CDR1 MDHEN and CDR2 SYDVKM. Trimming removed 2 bases at V and 1 base at J, with 10 bases between. The CDR3 has 15 residues. CDR3 in amino acids: CASSLGLTGTDTQYF. For the CDR3, the DNA is TGTGCCAGCAGTTTAGGGCTAACCGGCACAGATACGCAGTATTTT.

This chain uses TRBV27 with TRBJ2-7; 7 bases match TRBD1. There are 13 residues in the CDR3. V was clipped by 7 bases and J by 2 bases; unmatched bases: 5. CDR1 MNHEY and CDR2 SMNVEV come from the germline V gene (reference sequence). The CDR3 loop reads CASTPTGTYEQYF. The DNA of the CDR3 is TGTGCCAGCACCCCGACAGGGACCTACGAGCAGTACTTC.

This clone has only a few counts. The V gene is TRBV4-2, the J gene TRBJ2-7; maybe TRBD2 (5 bases). The V end was cut by 1 base, the J end by 4 bases, with 11 bases between. Germline CDR1 and CDR2: LGHNA and YNFKEQ. This CDR3 has 14 amino acids. This chain's CDR3 is CASSQVTLAYEQYF. Here the CDR3 DNA reads TGTGCCAGCAGCCAAGTGACTCTAGCTTACGAGCAGTACTTC.

The CDR3 reads CSVVSPGAGGGGGNEQFF. CDR3 bases: TGCAGCGTTGTCTCCCCGGGGGCGGGCGGGGGTGGAGGTAATGAGCAGTTCTTC. V and J are TRBV29-1 and TRBJ2-1, with D possibly matching TRBD2 (7 bases). Between the trimmed V and J ends, which lost 4 bases and 7 bases, there was a span of 29 bases. This CDR3 region has 18 residues. Germline CDR1 and CDR2: SQVTM and ANQGSEA.

The genes are TRBV11-2 and TRBJ2-3; the D call may be TRBD1 or TRBD2 (7 bases each). CDR1 and CDR2 (germline): SGHAT, FQNNGV. The CDR3 has 17 amino acids. The ends were cut back, 6 bases at V and 4 bases at J, with 23 bases in the middle. The CDR3: CASRYTPGLGGADTQYF. In DNA form, the CDR3 reads TGTGCCAGCAGATATACCCCCGGACTAGGGGGCGCAGATACGCAGTATTTT.

The chain carries TRBV7-9 and TRBJ1-1; D possibly corresponds to TRBD1 (5 bases). The germline V and J ends were trimmed by 5 bases and 4 bases, with 14 bases remaining between them. The germline gives CDR1 SEHNR, CDR2 FQNEAQ (reference sequence). The CDR3 loop spans 14 amino acids. In DNA, the CDR3 is TGTGCCAGCAGCCCAAAATTCAGGGTCACTGAAGCTTTCTTT. It yields the protein CASSPKFRVTEAFF.

The chain uses TRBV19 and TRBJ1-1; no definite D call. The length of the CDR3 is 14 residues. V was pared by 3 bases and J by 6 bases, with 14 bases between. Germline assignment: CDR1 LNHDA and CDR2 SQIVND (reference sequence). DNA of the CDR3: TGTGCCAGTAGTATCCTTTTTGGCAATCCTGAAGCTTTCTTT. Translated: CASSILFGNPEAFF.

The genes are TRBV10-3 and TRBJ2-5; 8 bases map to TRBD2. Unmatched junction bases numbered 4, after V lost 2 bases and J lost 5 bases. Germline CDR1 is ENHRY and CDR2 is SYGVKD. The CDR3 is 14 residues long. The CDR3 nucleotides read TGTGCCATCAGTGAGGGGACTAGAGCCGAGACCCAGTACTTC. It codes for CAISEGTRAETQYF.

The chain recombines TRBV9 with TRBJ2-6; 14 bases are a match to TRBD2. Trimming cost V 1 base and J 0 bases; bases outside gene matches: 6. In germline, CDR1 is SGDLS, CDR2 YYNGEE. The CDR3 has 20 amino acids. The CDR3 nucleotides are TGTGCCAGCAGCGTACCCAGGACTAGCGGGGGGCCCTCTGGGGCCAACGTCCTGACTTTC. It translates to CASSVPRTSGGPSGANVLTF.

This clone was counted a few times. The gene calls are TRBV2 and TRBJ2-7; D unclear. Per the germline V gene, CDR1 is SNHLY and CDR2 is FYNNEI. Trimming shortened V by 2 bases and J by 6 bases, and 5 bases separated the two germline ends. The CDR3 runs 11 residues. CDR3 bases: TGTGCCAGCAGTGAATCGATCGAGCAGTACTTC. It specifies CASSESIEQYF. Looking up the rest from reference TRBV2 and TRBJ2-7 gives the full variable domain: EPEVTQTPSHQVTQMGQEVILRCVPISNHLYFYWYRQILGQKVEFLVSFYNNEISEKSEIFDDQFSVERPDGSNFTLKIRSTKLEDSAMYFCASSESIEQYFGPGTRLTVT.